By share of the sample, the clone carrying this T cell receptor beta chain is medium-sized. TCRdb itself ran the 5' RACE reads through MiXCR, one entry per CDR3 protein. The sample consists of about 11,000 distinct CDR3 sequences, more than 15% of them appearing once. The CDR3 spans 16 residues. The V gene lost 4 bases and the J gene lost 1 base, with 17 bases spanning the gap. CDR1 is SGHRS and CDR2 is YFSETQ in the germline V gene. Tregs were sorted as CD4+CD25+CD127-/low cells. The sequence was obtained from a female donor with breast cancer. The chain employs TRBV5-1 and TRBJ1-1; no clear D gene. The material sequenced was Tregs sorted from a lymph node. The CDR3 sequence is CASSPNKALTNTEAFF. For the CDR3, the DNA is TGCGCCAGCAGCCCGAACAAGGCGTTAACGAACACTGAAGCTTTCTTT. The full variable domain, its missing parts supplied by reference TRBV5-1 and TRBJ1-1, is KAGVTQTPRYLIKTRGQQVTLSCSPISGHRSVSWYQQTPGQGLQFLFEYFSETQRNKGNFPGRFSGRQFSNSRSEMNVSTLELGDSALYLCASSPNKALTNTEAFFGQGTRLTVV.